A single sample gave rise to the 30 T cell receptor beta chains below, sequenced in a study of blood T cells in healthy people across ages. A second PCR, run for roughly 6 to 11 cycles, used a sample-barcoded 5' primer plus a J-beta primer mix. MiXCR, run by TCRdb on the 5' RACE reads, gives a single entry per CDR3 protein. The sample has 1.5 million or so distinct CDR3 sequences; approximately 43% are singletons. Sequenced material: blood. These receptors all stem from a woman aged 18-29 years in good health.

The sample holds a few counts of this clonotype. The chain recombines TRBV11-2 with TRBJ2-3; a weak D match, TRBD2 (5 bases). The CDR3 totals 14 residues. V lost 5 bases to trimming and J lost 2 bases, with 11 bases between them. Germline V CDR1 and CDR2: SGHAT, FQNNGV. The CDR3 protein is CASSRLTYTDTQYF. In nucleotides, the CDR3 is TGTGCCAGCAGCAGACTAACTTACACAGATACGCAGTATTTT.

The chain employs TRBV5-1 and TRBJ2-3; D gene ambiguous. Deletions cut 1 base from V and 2 bases from J, with 8 bases between. Germline V CDR1 and CDR2: SGHRS, YFSETQ. The CDR3 sequence is 14 residues long. This chain's CDR3 is CASSLSRFTDTQYF. The CDR3 DNA is TGCGCCAGCAGCTTGAGTCGGTTCACAGATACGCAGTATTTT.

V is TRBV6-5 and J is TRBJ2-3, with unresolved D. CDR1 is MNHEY and CDR2 is SVGAGI in the germline V gene. The CDR3 is made up of 15 amino acids. Deletions cut 6 bases from V and 0 bases from J, with 13 bases between. The CDR3 loop is CASRLMSASTDTQYF. CDR3 coding DNA: TGTGCCAGCAGATTGATGTCCGCTAGCACAGATACGCAGTATTTT.

This clonotype was seen only a few times. The V gene is TRBV4-1, the J gene TRBJ2-3; weak D call: TRBD2 (5 bases). This CDR3 is 16 amino acids long. The V end lost 0 bases, the J end lost 0 bases, and 10 bases lay between the germline ends. Germline V CDR1 and CDR2: MGHRA, YSYEKL. The CDR3, as DNA: TGCGCCAGCAGCCAAGAAGCGGTTCTCAGCACAGATACGCAGTATTTT. Protein product: CASSQEAVLSTDTQYF.

V usage is TRBV21-1 and J usage is TRBJ1-5; TRBD1 reflects the table's D call only, with no check against the DNA. TRBV21-1 is deemed a pseudogene. The CDR3 has 16 residues. The CDR3: CASSSWTANSNQPQHF. CDR3 in DNA: TGTGCCAGCAGCTCATGGACAGCGAATAGCAATCAGCCCCAGCATTTT.

This clonotype was counted at least ten times. The V gene is TRBV12-3 or TRBV12-4, the J gene TRBJ2-3; 7 bases agree with TRBD1. Germline trimming cut 3 bases from V and 4 bases from J; bases unmatched to any gene: 10. CDR3 length: 16 residues. CDR3 nucleotides: TGTGCCAGCAGTTTCGACAGGGTGGGCCTAGCAGATACGCAGTATTTT. Its protein product is CASSFDRVGLADTQYF.

V is TRBV6-2 or TRBV6-3 and J is TRBJ1-1; no clear D gene. Trimming took off 11 bases at V and 1 base at J, with 11 bases between the two ends. Germline-derived CDR1 and CDR2 are MNHEY and SVGEGT. This CDR3 spans 12 amino acids. This CDR3 reads CARGEGNTEAFF. CDR3 nucleotides: TGTGCCCGCGGCGAGGGGAACACTGAAGCTTTCTTT.

This clonotype was observed a few times. The chain employs TRBV5-1 and TRBJ2-7, with 8 bases that match TRBD1. Germline V gene lookup returns CDR1 SGHRS and CDR2 YFSETQ. The CDR3 consists of 15 residues. Trimming took 0 bases from V and 2 from J; bases not matched to a gene: 4. For the CDR3, the DNA is TGCGCCAGCAGCTTGGTGGTGACAGGGGCCTACGAGCAGTACTTC. This translates into CASSLVVTGAYEQYF.

Concerning this clonotype: At one of its ends the junction is not consistent with the germline gene, which may arise from a read error. This sequence joins TRBV5-1 and TRBJ1-2, with 7 bases matching TRBD1. The CDR3 is 15 amino acids. Germline CDR1 and CDR2: SGHRS and YFSETQ. Here the CDR3 DNA reads TGCGCCAACAGCTTGGTTATTCCGGGACAGTATGGCTACACCTTC. The encoded protein is CANSLVIPGQYGYTF.

There are a few counts of this clonotype. The chain joins TRBV5-1 to TRBJ2-3; 13 nucleotides align to TRBD2. CDR1 is SGHRS, CDR2 YFSETQ, per germline. V trimming: 2 bases; J trimming: 0 bases; junction bases outside the gene matches: 3. This CDR3 region has 17 residues. The CDR3 protein is CASSLGTSGMSTDTQYF. In nucleotides, the CDR3 is TGCGCCAGCAGCTTAGGGACTAGCGGGATGAGCACAGATACGCAGTATTTT.

The J gene is TRBJ2-6, the V gene TRBV6-5; D gene ambiguous. This CDR3 comprises 16 residues. The V and J ends lost 0 bases and 4 bases respectively, with 10 bases between them. The germline gives CDR1 MNHEY, CDR2 SVGAGI. The CDR3 nucleotides read TGTGCCAGCAGTTACTCGATGTCTACGGGGGCCAACGTCCTGACTTTC. Translating gives CASSYSMSTGANVLTF.

This rearrangement joins TRBV7-2 to TRBJ2-4, with TRBD2 matching over 7 bases. Germline V gives CDR1 SGHTA, CDR2 FQGNSA. The length of the CDR3 is 12 residues. Trimming removed 5 bases from V and 14 bases from J; junction bases left unmatched: 9. The CDR3 DNA reads as TGTGCCAGCAGCCCACGACTAGCTCATAAGTACTTC. This encodes CASSPRLAHKYF.

J is TRBJ2-5 and V is TRBV19; a possible D gene is TRBD1 (5 bases). The CDR3 has 14 residues. Germline CDR1 reads LNHDA; CDR2 reads SQIVND (reference sequence). With 7 bases removed from V and 2 bases from J, the gap between germline ends came to 14 bases. The CDR3 DNA is TGTGCCAGTATAGGGGCCAGGCTGCAAGAGACCCAGTACTTC. As protein: CASIGARLQETQYF.

The gene calls are TRBV6-5 and TRBJ2-7, with TRBD1 matching 9 bases. The CDR3 consists of 14 residues. The V gene's germline CDR1 is MNHEY and CDR2 SVGAGI. V lost 5 bases and J lost 6; bases outside the gene matches: 8. CDR3 sequence reads: CASSPITGGGEQYF. The CDR3 nucleotides read TGTGCCAGCAGTCCGATAACAGGGGGCGGCGAGCAGTACTTC.

Only a few counts were recorded for this clonotype. V gene TRBV4-3 combines with J gene TRBJ1-1; TRBD1 matches 9 bases. The CDR3 covers 14 residues. Germline CDR1 reads LGHNA; CDR2 reads YSLEER. Trimming cost V 0 bases and J 8 bases; bases outside gene matches: 4. This chain's CDR3 is CASSQDLGTGEAFF. In nucleotides, the CDR3 is TGCGCCAGCAGCCAAGACTTGGGGACAGGGGAAGCTTTCTTT.

This clonotype was counted only a few times. The gene calls are TRBV10-3 and TRBJ2-2; 9 bases map to TRBD1. This CDR3 has 16 residues. CDR1 is ENHRY, CDR2 SYGVKD, per germline. V dropped 0 bases and J dropped 4; count of bases not matched to a gene: 3. In DNA, the CDR3 is TGTGCCATCAGTGAGTCTGACAGGGGGTTCACCGGGGAGCTGTTTTTT. It specifies CAISESDRGFTGELFF.

Only a few counts were recorded for this clonotype. The J gene is TRBJ2-3, the V gene TRBV10-3; D possibly corresponds to TRBD2 (7 bases). The length of the CDR3 is 13 residues. With 10 bases removed from V and 5 bases from J, the gap between germline ends came to 16 bases. Germline V gene lookup returns CDR1 ENHRY and CDR2 SYGVKD. DNA of the CDR3: TGTGCCACACAGGGAGGGCACAAAGATACGCAGTATTTT. Its protein product is CATQGGHKDTQYF.

The CDR3 nucleotides are TGTGCCAGCAGTTTTTTTGGGACAGCGACTTATGGCTACACCTTC. Its translation is CASSFFGTATYGYTF. The V call is TRBV12-3 or TRBV12-4, the J call TRBJ1-2; TRBD1 matches at 7 bases. With 3 bases clipped from V and 5 bases from J, the junction kept 9 bases outside the gene matches. The CDR3 is 15 residues long.

The chain carries TRBV5-1 and TRBJ1-2; no reliable D call. The V gene lost 2 bases and the J gene lost 1 base, with 21 bases spanning the gap. Germline-derived CDR1 and CDR2 are SGHRS and YFSETQ. This CDR3 has 18 amino acids. DNA for the CDR3: TGCGCCAGCAGCTTTGCCTCCGGGCCGCACAATCTTAACTATGGCTACACCTTC. It yields the protein CASSFASGPHNLNYGYTF.

This clonotype was detected a few times. The chain recombines TRBV25-1 with TRBJ1-2; unclear D gene. The V gene's germline CDR1 is MGHDK and CDR2 SYGVNS. Between the trimmed V and J ends, which lost 2 bases and 8 bases, there was a span of 15 bases. This CDR3 contains 14 residues. CDR3 bases: TGTGCCAGCAGTGAAGGAGGGCCGGGAAGCGGCTACACCTTC. This encodes CASSEGGPGSGYTF.

This clonotype appeared a few times. The chain recombines TRBV15 with TRBJ1-4, with a weak D call TRBD1 (6 bases). Deletions cut 5 bases from V and 5 bases from J, with 12 bases between. The CDR3 has 14 residues. CDR1 and CDR2 from the germline V gene are LNHNV and YYDKDF (reference sequence). Here the CDR3 reads CATSSDRLNEKLFF. In DNA, the CDR3 is TGTGCCACCAGCTCCGACAGGTTAAATGAAAAACTGTTTTTT. The complete variable domain, with remaining parts taken from reference TRBV15 and TRBJ1-4, reads DAMVIQNPRYQVTQFGKPVTLSCSQTLNHNVMYWYQQKSSQAPKLLFHYYDKDFNNEADTPDNFQSRRPNTSFCFLDIRSPGLGDTAMYLCATSSDRLNEKLFFGSGTQLSVL.

The V and J genes are TRBV3-1 and TRBJ2-1; 12 bases match TRBD2. V lost 1 base and J lost 4; bases outside the gene matches: 5. Germline V lookup: CDR1 LGHDT, CDR2 YNNKEL (reference sequence). The CDR3 runs to 17 residues. The DNA for the CDR3 is TGTGCCAGCAGCCAAGCCCGGACTAGCGGGACATACAATGAGCAGTTCTTC. It yields the protein CASSQARTSGTYNEQFF.

This clonotype has only one observation. The chain has TRBV29-1 and TRBJ2-7; TRBD2 aligns across 12 bases. Trimming took 7 bases from V and 3 from J; bases not matched to a gene: 7. The germline CDR1 and CDR2 sequences are SQVTM and ANQGSEA. CDR3 length: 14 residues. The CDR3 nucleotides read TGCAGCGCCATACTAGCGGGGGGAAGCTACGAGCAGTACTTC. Encoded protein: CSAILAGGSYEQYF.

This chain joins TRBV29-1 and TRBJ2-7; D unclear. The V end lost 4 bases, the J end lost 3 bases, and 16 bases lay between the germline ends. The CDR3 extends over 14 amino acids. In germline, CDR1 is SQVTM, CDR2 ANQGSEA. This CDR3 is CSVVLDPVDYEQYF. The CDR3 DNA is TGCAGCGTTGTCTTGGACCCAGTTGACTACGAGCAGTACTTC.

The chain combines TRBV15 with TRBJ1-4; 8 bases are a match to TRBD1. The CDR3 length is 16 residues. Trimming at V came to 1 base and at J to 5 bases, leaving 6 bases not matched to a gene. Germline CDR1 LNHNV, CDR2 YYDKDF (reference sequence). The chain's CDR3 is CATSRAYRGANEKLFF. The CDR3 region has the DNA TGTGCCACCAGCAGAGCCTACAGGGGGGCAAATGAAAAACTGTTTTTT.

The chain links TRBV7-6 to TRBJ2-3; 7 bases are shared with TRBD2. CDR3 length: 14 residues. Germline lookup yields CDR1 SGHVS and CDR2 FNYEAQ. V shed 5 bases, J shed 2 bases, and the junction held 4 bases outside the gene matches. The DNA of the CDR3 is TGTGCCAGCAGCAAAGCGGGGTACACAGATACGCAGTATTTT. It specifies CASSKAGYTDTQYF.

The V gene is TRBV20-1, the J gene TRBJ2-1, with D uncertain. The CDR3 totals 10 residues. CDR1 is DFQATT and CDR2 is SNEGSKA in the germline V gene (reference sequence). Between the trimmed V and J ends, which lost 6 bases and 10 bases, there was a span of 10 bases. CDR3 sequence reads: CSALVEEQFF. For the CDR3, the DNA is TGCAGTGCCCTCGTAGAGGAGCAGTTCTTC.

The chain has TRBV7-9 and TRBJ1-5; no definite D call. Trimming took off 0 bases at V and 6 bases at J, with 9 bases between the two ends. The CDR3 runs 14 residues. In germline, CDR1 is SEHNR, CDR2 FQNEAQ (reference sequence). The CDR3 is CASSLANRGQPQHF. CDR3 sequence (DNA): TGTGCCAGCAGCTTAGCTAACCGGGGTCAGCCCCAGCATTTT.

The chain uses TRBV29-1 and TRBJ2-5, with D perhaps matching TRBD2 (6 bases). The CDR3 covers 14 residues. Between the trimmed V and J ends, which lost 4 bases and 11 bases, there was a span of 23 bases. Looked up from germline, CDR1 is SQVTM and CDR2 is ANQGSEA. The CDR3 region is CSVVSGVDTNGQYF. The CDR3 nucleotides are TGCAGCGTTGTATCGGGAGTTGATACCAATGGGCAGTACTTC.

The chain joins TRBV10-3 to TRBJ2-1; TRBD2 agrees at 7 bases. V lost 10 bases and J lost 0; bases outside the gene matches: 9. This CDR3 spans 15 amino acids. The germline V gene encodes CDR1 ENHRY and CDR2 SYGVKD. CDR3 sequence reads: CANSRGGPSYNEQFF. In DNA form, the CDR3 reads TGTGCCAACTCCCGGGGAGGGCCCTCCTACAATGAGCAGTTCTTC.